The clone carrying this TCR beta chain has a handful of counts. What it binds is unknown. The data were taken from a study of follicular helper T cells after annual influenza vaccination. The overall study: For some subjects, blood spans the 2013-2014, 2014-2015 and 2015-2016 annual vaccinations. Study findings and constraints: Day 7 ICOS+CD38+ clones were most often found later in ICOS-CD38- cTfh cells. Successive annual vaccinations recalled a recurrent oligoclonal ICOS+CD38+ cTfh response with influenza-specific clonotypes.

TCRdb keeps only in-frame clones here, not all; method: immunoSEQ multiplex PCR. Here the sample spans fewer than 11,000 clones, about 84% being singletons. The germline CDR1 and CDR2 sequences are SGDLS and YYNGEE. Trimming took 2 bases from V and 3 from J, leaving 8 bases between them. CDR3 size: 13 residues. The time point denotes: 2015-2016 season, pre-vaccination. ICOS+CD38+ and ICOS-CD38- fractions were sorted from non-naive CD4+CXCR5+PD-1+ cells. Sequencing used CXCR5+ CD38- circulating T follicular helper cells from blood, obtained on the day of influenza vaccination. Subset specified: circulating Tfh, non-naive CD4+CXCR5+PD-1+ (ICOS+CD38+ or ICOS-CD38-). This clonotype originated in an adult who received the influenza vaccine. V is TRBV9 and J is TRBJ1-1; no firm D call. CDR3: CASSVSGDTEAFF. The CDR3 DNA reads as TGTGCCAGCAGCGTCTCGGGAGACACTGAAGCTTTCTTT.